Following are 24 T cell receptor beta chains from one sample sequenced in a study of cytomegalovirus exposure and HLA in healthy donors. Use of 60 Vbeta and 13 Jbeta primers characterized the PCR. Sequencing was performed with immunoSEQ multiplex PCR; in TCRdb, only in-frame clones are kept and a portion is missing. The sample has about 190,000 clones; about 85% are singletons. The specimen was PBMCs. All receptors come from a man aged 50 or older in good health and CMV-seronegative.

In its sample, this clone was seen a few times. The chain has TRBV12-5 and TRBJ1-4, with 10 bases lining up with TRBD1. Unmatched junction bases numbered 5, after V lost 5 bases and J lost 8 bases. The CDR3 length is 14 residues. Germline-derived CDR1 and CDR2 are LGHNT and FRNRAP. The CDR3 nucleotides read TGTGCTAGTGGTAACCGGGACAGGGGAGAAAAACTGTTTTTT. Encoded protein: CASGNRDRGEKLFF.

The rearrangement joins TRBV11-2 to TRBJ2-1, with 10 bases aligning to TRBD2. The CDR3 contains 18 residues. CDR1 and CDR2 (germline): SGHAT, FQNNGV. Germline trimming cut 5 bases from V and 2 bases from J; bases unmatched to any gene: 12. For the CDR3, the DNA is TGTGCCAGCAGCATTCGCCCTGTAGCGGGGGGCGCCTACAATGAGCAGTTCTTC. It is translated as CASSIRPVAGGAYNEQFF.

This clone was recorded a few times. The V gene is TRBV7-2, the J gene TRBJ2-2; 12 nucleotides agree with TRBD2. J was trimmed by 1 base and V by 1 base; bases with no gene match: 4. The CDR3 spans 18 residues. Germline CDR1 reads SGHTA; CDR2 reads FQGNSA. In DNA, the CDR3 is TGTGCCAGCAGCTTAGGAGCTAGCGGGGGGGAGAACACCGGGGAGCTGTTTTTT. Its protein is CASSLGASGGENTGELFF.

This chain links TRBV20-1 with TRBJ2-5, with TRBD2 matching 7 bases. Germline V gives CDR1 DFQATT, CDR2 SNEGSKA (reference sequence). The CDR3 totals 11 residues. CDR3 protein: CRGEGSETQYF. The CDR3 DNA follows: TGCAGAGGGGAGGGCTCGGAGACCCAGTACTTC.

This sequence joins TRBV2 and TRBJ2-2; 8 positions match TRBD2. The CDR3 contains 18 residues. The trim removed 1 base at V and 5 bases at J, leaving 12 bases unmatched. CDR1 is SNHLY, CDR2 FYNNEI, per germline. The CDR3 here is CASSEEPQGAGDTGELFF. CDR3 in DNA: TGTGCCAGCAGTGAAGAGCCCCAAGGAGCGGGGGATACCGGGGAGCTGTTTTTT.

This chain uses TRBV7-2 with TRBJ2-7; TRBD1 might be the D (5 bases). In germline, CDR1 is SGHTA, CDR2 FQGNSA. The CDR3 has 14 residues. Trimming took off 5 bases at V and 3 bases at J, with 14 bases between the two ends. The CDR3 sequence: CASSPSAGIYEQYF. The CDR3 DNA follows: TGTGCCAGCAGCCCCTCGGCAGGGATCTACGAGCAGTACTTC. The variable domain in full, with the rest retrieved from reference TRBV7-2 and TRBJ2-7, is GAGVSQSPSNKVTEKGKDVELRCDPISGHTALYWYRQSLGQGLEFLIYFQGNSAPDKSGLPSDRFSAERTGGSVSTLTIQRTQQEDSAVYLCASSPSAGIYEQYFGPGTRLTVT.

The chain recombines TRBV5-4 with TRBJ2-3; 12 bases agree with TRBD2. This CDR3 has 16 residues. Germline CDR1 SGHNT, CDR2 YYREEE (reference sequence). The V segment lost 4 bases and the J segment 2 bases; nucleotides outside the gene matches: 5. The CDR3 here is CASSRGLAGYTDTQYF. CDR3 nucleotide sequence: TGTGCCAGCAGCAGAGGACTAGCGGGGTACACAGATACGCAGTATTTT.

The J gene is TRBJ2-7, the V gene TRBV5-3; D might be TRBD2 (7 bases). TRBV5-3 is identified as an open reading frame with a role that is uncertain. This CDR3 contains 14 residues. V was cut by 4 bases and J by 3 bases, with 14 bases left in between. CDR3 sequence: CARSLRGAHYEQYF. The CDR3 nucleotides are TGTGCCAGAAGCCTCCGGGGGGCTCACTACGAGCAGTACTTC.

V and J are TRBV2 and TRBJ2-5; possibly TRBD2 for D (6 bases). The last part of the DNA fits TRBJ2-7 better; the J call may be wrong. CDR3 length: 14 amino acids. In germline, CDR1 is SNHLY, CDR2 FYNNEI. CDR3 coding DNA: TGTGCCAGCAGGCCCGACGGGAGCTCCTACGAGCAGTACTTC. Translated, it gives CASRPDGSSYEQYF.

This clone was observed once. CDR3 nucleotide sequence: TGTGCCAGCAGCCTATCCCAGGGGGGCCGGGCTGAAGCTTTCTTT. Its translation is CASSLSQGGRAEAFF. The rearrangement joins TRBV9 to TRBJ1-1, with 7 bases fitting TRBD1. CDR1 SGDLS and CDR2 YYNGEE come from the germline V gene. V shed 4 bases and J 6 bases; nucleotides not matched to a gene: 12. The length of the CDR3 is 15 residues.

The gene calls are TRBV18 and TRBJ1-1; no definite D call. This CDR3 is built from 17 residues. The V end was cut by 5 bases, the J end by 1 base, with 20 bases between. The V gene's germline CDR1 is KGHSH and CDR2 LQKENI. The CDR3 loop reads CASSYSVPLLQNTEAFF. DNA of the CDR3: TGTGCCAGCTCATATTCCGTCCCACTACTCCAGAACACTGAAGCTTTCTTT.

This chain uses TRBV10-2 with TRBJ2-1, with 10 bases aligning to TRBD2. The V and J ends lost 4 bases and 6 bases, in that order; junction bases with no gene match: 3. In germline, CDR1 is WSHSY, CDR2 SAAADI. CDR3 length: 14 amino acids. The CDR3 DNA reads as TGCGCCAGCAGTGCTAGCGGGGGATCCAATGAGCAGTTCTTC. Translated: CASSASGGSNEQFF.

V and J are TRBV4-3 and TRBJ2-6; 8 bases are a match to TRBD2. The CDR3 loop spans 18 amino acids. The ends lost 3 bases at V and 0 bases at J; junction bases unmatched: 7. Germline values: CDR1 LGHNA, CDR2 YSLEER. CDR3 nucleotides: TGCGCCAGCAGCCATACGGCGGGGGGAATCTCTGGGGCCAACGTCCTGACTTTC. The encoded protein is CASSHTAGGISGANVLTF.

The chain employs TRBV7-2 and TRBJ1-2, with a possible D match to TRBD1 (6 bases). The CDR3 is 14 amino acids. V gave up 2 bases and J gave up 8 bases, with 15 bases separating them. Germline V gene data show CDR1 as SGHTA and CDR2 as FQGNSA. CDR3 protein: CASSLWGQGKGYTF. The CDR3, as DNA: TGTGCCAGCAGCTTATGGGGGCAGGGTAAAGGCTACACCTTC.

The genes are TRBV5-6 and TRBJ1-6; TRBD1 is a possible D gene (5 bases). CDR1 is SGHDT and CDR2 is YYEEEE in the germline V gene. The germline V and J ends were trimmed by 5 bases and 9 bases, with 12 bases remaining between them. The CDR3 runs 13 residues. The CDR3: CASSSGFVSPLHF. The DNA of the CDR3 is TGTGCCAGCAGTTCAGGGTTTGTTTCACCCCTCCACTTT.

This clone was counted a few times. The rearrangement links TRBV27 to TRBJ2-2, with 14 bases that match TRBD2. Germline V gene data show CDR1 as MNHEY and CDR2 as SMNVEV (reference sequence). This CDR3 region has 16 residues. The ends lost 4 bases at V and 8 bases at J; junction bases unmatched: 6. The CDR3 nucleotides read TGTGCCAGCAGTTCGACTAGCGGGGGGGCAGAAGGGGAGCTGTTTTTT. Translating it yields CASSSTSGGAEGELFF.

V and J are TRBV7-2 and TRBJ2-7; 9 bases fit TRBD1. With V trimmed by 2 bases and J by 5 bases, 4 bases remained unmatched. The V gene's germline CDR1 is SGHTA and CDR2 FQGNSA. The CDR3 contains 14 residues. The CDR3 DNA reads TGTGCCAGCAGCTTATGGGACAGGGCTAACGAGCAGTACTTC. Amino acid sequence: CASSLWDRANEQYF. The complete variable domain, with remaining parts taken from reference TRBV7-2 and TRBJ2-7, reads GAGVSQSPSNKVTEKGKDVELRCDPISGHTALYWYRQSLGQGLEFLIYFQGNSAPDKSGLPSDRFSAERTGGSVSTLTIQRTQQEDSAVYLCASSLWDRANEQYFGPGTRLTVT.

The chain links TRBV7-9 to TRBJ2-1; the D gene is possibly TRBD2 (5 bases). This CDR3 spans 13 amino acids. Trimming removed 3 bases from V and 9 bases from J, with 12 bases in between. The germline gives CDR1 SEHNR, CDR2 FQNEAQ (reference sequence). CDR3 DNA sequence: TGTGCCAGCAGCTTGGCGGTCGCGGGTGAGCAGTTCTTC. Its translation: CASSLAVAGEQFF.

This chain links TRBV4-1 with TRBJ1-2; weak D call: TRBD1 (6 bases). There are 15 residues in the CDR3. The germline V and J ends were trimmed by 3 bases and 4 bases, with 15 bases remaining between them. Per the germline V gene, CDR1 is MGHRA and CDR2 is YSYEKL. The chain's CDR3 is CASSQVGGLIYGYTF. The DNA for the CDR3 is TGCGCCAGCAGCCAGGTGGGGGGGCTAATCTATGGCTACACCTTC.

This chain joins TRBV9 and TRBJ2-3, with 10 bases identical to TRBD2. V was clipped by 6 bases and J by 2 bases; unmatched bases: 6. The germline CDR1 and CDR2 sequences are SGDLS and YYNGEE. This CDR3 spans 15 amino acids. The CDR3 DNA reads TGTGCCAGCAACCGAGGGACTAGCGCCACAGATACGCAGTATTTT. Translation gives CASNRGTSATDTQYF.

V usage is TRBV10-3 and J usage is TRBJ1-1; 10 bases fit TRBD1. CDR1 and CDR2 (germline): ENHRY, SYGVKD. This CDR3 contains 17 residues. The V and J ends lost 0 bases and 3 bases, in that order; junction bases with no gene match: 7. The CDR3, as DNA: TGTGCCATCAGTGAGTCTCGCCCGGGACAGGGGCACACTGAAGCTTTCTTT. It translates to CAISESRPGQGHTEAFF.

The chain is built from TRBV14 and TRBJ2-7, with D tentatively TRBD1 (5 bases). Trimming stripped 1 base from V and 4 bases from J, with 14 bases between. This CDR3 has 15 residues. Germline V lookup: CDR1 SGHDN, CDR2 FVKESK. CDR3 in amino acids: CASSQVAGLPYEQYF. DNA for the CDR3: TGTGCCAGCAGCCAAGTGGCAGGGTTGCCGTACGAGCAGTACTTC.

The chain joins TRBV10-3 to TRBJ2-3, with a possible D match to TRBD2 (7 bases). Germline CDR1 is ENHRY and CDR2 is SYGVKD. Between the trimmed V and J ends, which lost 5 bases and 3 bases, there was a span of 12 bases. The CDR3 runs to 14 residues. Here the CDR3 DNA reads TGTGCCATCAGTCGGGGGGCTTCAACAGATACGCAGTATTTT. Translating gives CAISRGASTDTQYF.

The V gene is TRBV5-6, the J gene TRBJ1-1, with 7 bases lining up with TRBD1. Trimming removed 4 bases from V and 3 bases from J; junction bases left unmatched: 6. Looked up from germline, CDR1 is SGHDT and CDR2 is YYEEEE. CDR3 length equals 14 residues. The CDR3 region is CASSRKGADTEAFF. The CDR3 DNA reads TGTGCCAGCAGCCGGAAGGGGGCGGACACTGAAGCTTTCTTT.